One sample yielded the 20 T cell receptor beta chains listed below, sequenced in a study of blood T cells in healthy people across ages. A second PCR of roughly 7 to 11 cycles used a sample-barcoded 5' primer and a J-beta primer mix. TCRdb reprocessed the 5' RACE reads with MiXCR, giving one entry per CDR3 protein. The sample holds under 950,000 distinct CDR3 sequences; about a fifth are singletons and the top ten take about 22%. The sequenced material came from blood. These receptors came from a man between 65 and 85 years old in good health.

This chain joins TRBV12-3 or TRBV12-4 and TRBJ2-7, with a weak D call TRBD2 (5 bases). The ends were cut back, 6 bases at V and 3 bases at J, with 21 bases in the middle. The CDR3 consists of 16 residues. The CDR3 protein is CASSSQKTGSRYEQYF. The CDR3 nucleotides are TGTGCCAGCAGCTCACAAAAAACGGGATCCCGCTACGAGCAGTACTTC.

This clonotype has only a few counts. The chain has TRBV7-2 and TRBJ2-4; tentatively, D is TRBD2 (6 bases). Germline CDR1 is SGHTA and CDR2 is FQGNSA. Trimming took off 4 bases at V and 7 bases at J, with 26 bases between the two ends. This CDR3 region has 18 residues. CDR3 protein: CASSSLYEASARKNIQYF. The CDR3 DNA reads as TGTGCCAGCAGCTCTCTCTATGAGGCTAGCGCCCGCAAGAACATTCAGTACTTC.

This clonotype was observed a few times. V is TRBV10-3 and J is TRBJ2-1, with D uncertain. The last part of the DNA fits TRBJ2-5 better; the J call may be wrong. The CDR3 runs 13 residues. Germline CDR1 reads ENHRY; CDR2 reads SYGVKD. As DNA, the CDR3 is TGTGCCATCAGTCGGACGAATGAAGAGACCCAGTACTTC. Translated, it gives CAISRTNEETQYF.

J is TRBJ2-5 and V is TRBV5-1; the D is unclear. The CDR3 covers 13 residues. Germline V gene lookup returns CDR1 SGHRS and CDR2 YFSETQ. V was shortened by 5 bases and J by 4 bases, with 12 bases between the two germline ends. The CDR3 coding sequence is TGCGCCAGCAGATACGACATTTCAGAGACCCAGTACTTC. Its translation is CASRYDISETQYF. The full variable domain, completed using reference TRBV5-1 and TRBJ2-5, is KAGVTQTPRYLIKTRGQQVTLSCSPISGHRSVSWYQQTPGQGLQFLFEYFSETQRNKGNFPGRFSGRQFSNSRSEMNVSTLELGDSALYLCASRYDISETQYFGPGTRLLVL.

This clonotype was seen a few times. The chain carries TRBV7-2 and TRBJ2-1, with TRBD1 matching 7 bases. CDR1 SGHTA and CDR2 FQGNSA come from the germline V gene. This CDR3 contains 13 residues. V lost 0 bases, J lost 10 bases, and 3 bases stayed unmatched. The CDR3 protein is CASSLAVGQEQFF. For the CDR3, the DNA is TGTGCCAGCAGCTTAGCGGTGGGACAGGAGCAGTTCTTC. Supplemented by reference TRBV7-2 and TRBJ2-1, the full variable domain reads GAGVSQSPSNKVTEKGKDVELRCDPISGHTALYWYRQSLGQGLEFLIYFQGNSAPDKSGLPSDRFSAERTGGSVSTLTIQRTQQEDSAVYLCASSLAVGQEQFFGPGTRLTVL.

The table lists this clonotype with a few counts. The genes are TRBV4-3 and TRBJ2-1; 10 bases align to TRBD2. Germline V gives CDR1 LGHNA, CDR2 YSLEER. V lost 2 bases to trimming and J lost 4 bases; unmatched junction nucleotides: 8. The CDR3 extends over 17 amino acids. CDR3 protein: CASSQLLAGVRYNEQFF. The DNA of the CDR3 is TGCGCCAGCAGCCAACTTCTAGCGGGAGTAAGATACAATGAGCAGTTCTTC.

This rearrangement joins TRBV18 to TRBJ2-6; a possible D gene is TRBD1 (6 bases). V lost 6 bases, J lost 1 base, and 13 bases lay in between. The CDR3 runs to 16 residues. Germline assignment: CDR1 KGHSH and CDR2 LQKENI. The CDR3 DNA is TGTGCCAGCTCCCCTCAGGGGAGTTCTGGGGCCAACGTCCTGACTTTC. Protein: CASSPQGSSGANVLTF.

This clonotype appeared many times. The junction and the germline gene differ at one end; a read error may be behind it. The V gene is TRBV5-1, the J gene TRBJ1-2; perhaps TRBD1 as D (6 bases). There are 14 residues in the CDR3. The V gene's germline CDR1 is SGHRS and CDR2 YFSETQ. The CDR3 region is CASSLGQSNYGYTF. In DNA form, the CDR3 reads TGTGCCAGCAGTTTGGGACAAAGTAACTATGGCTACACCTTC.

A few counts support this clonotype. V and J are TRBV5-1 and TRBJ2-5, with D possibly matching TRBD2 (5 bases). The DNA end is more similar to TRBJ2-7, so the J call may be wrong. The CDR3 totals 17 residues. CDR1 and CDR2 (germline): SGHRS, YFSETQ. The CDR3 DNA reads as TGCGCCAGCAGCTTAAGGGATCGGAGGCTGGGAACCTACGAGCAGTACGTC. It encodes CASSLRDRRLGTYEQYV.

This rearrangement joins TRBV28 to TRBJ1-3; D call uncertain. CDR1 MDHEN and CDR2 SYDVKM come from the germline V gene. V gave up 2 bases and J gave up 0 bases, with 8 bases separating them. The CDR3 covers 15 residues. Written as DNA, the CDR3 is TGTGCCAGCAGTTTAGGTGTCAGCTCTGGAAACACCATATATTTT. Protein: CASSLGVSSGNTIYF.

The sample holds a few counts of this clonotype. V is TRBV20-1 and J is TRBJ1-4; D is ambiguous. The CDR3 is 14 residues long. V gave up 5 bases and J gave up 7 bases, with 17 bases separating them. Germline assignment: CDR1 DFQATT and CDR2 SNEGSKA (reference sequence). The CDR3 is CSAPGKGRSEKLFF. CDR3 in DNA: TGCAGTGCTCCAGGCAAGGGCCGGAGTGAAAAACTGTTTTTT.

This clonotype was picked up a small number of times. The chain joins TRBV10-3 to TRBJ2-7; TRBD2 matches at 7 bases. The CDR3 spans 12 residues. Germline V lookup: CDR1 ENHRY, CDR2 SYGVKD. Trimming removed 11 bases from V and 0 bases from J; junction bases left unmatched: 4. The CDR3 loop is CAVGGTSYEQYV. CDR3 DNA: TGTGCCGTCGGGGGGACCTCCTACGAGCAGTACGTC.

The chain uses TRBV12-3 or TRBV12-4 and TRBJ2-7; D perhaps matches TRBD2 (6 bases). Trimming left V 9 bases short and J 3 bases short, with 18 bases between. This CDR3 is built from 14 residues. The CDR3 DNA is TGTGCCAGGCCTCTTACCGGGGAGGTCTACGAGCAGTACTTC. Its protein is CARPLTGEVYEQYF.

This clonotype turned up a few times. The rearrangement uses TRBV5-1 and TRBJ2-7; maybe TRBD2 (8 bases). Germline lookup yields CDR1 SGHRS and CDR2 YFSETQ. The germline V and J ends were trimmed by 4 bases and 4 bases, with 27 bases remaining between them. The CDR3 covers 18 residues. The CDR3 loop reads CASSQGGMITSGTYEQYF. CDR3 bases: TGCGCCAGCAGCCAAGGGGGCATGATTACTAGCGGTACTTACGAGCAGTACTTC.

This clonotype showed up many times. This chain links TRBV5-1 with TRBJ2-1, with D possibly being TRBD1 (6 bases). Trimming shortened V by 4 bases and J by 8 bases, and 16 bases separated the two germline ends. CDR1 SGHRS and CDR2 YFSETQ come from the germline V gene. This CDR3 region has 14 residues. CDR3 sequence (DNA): TGCGCCAGCAGCCCAGACAGGCCGTCGGATGAGCAGTTCTTC. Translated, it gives CASSPDRPSDEQFF.

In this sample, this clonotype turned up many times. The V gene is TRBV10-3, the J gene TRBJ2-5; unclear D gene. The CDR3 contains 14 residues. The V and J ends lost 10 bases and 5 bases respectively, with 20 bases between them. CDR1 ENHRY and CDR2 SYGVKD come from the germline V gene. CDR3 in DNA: TGTGCCACCGACTCCGGGCATAACCCTGAGACCCAGTACTTC. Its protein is CATDSGHNPETQYF.

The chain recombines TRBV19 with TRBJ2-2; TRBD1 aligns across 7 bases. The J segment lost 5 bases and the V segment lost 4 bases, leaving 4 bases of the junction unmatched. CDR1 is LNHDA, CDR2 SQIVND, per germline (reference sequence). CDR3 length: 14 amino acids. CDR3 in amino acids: CASSSYRGTGELFF. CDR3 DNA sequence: TGTGCCAGTAGTAGTTACAGGGGAACCGGGGAGCTGTTTTTT.

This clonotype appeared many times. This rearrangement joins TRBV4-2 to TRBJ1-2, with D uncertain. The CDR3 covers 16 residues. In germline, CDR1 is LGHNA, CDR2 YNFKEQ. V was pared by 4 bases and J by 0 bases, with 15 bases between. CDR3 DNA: TGTGCCAGCAGCCCCCCTGGATTGGGAACTAACTATGGCTACACCTTC. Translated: CASSPPGLGTNYGYTF.

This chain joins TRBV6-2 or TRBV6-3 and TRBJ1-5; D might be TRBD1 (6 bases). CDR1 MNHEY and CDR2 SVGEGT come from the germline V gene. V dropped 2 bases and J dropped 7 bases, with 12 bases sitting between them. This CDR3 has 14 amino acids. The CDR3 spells CASSYGGHSQPQHF. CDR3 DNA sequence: TGTGCCAGCAGTTACGGGGGGCATAGCCAGCCCCAGCATTTT.

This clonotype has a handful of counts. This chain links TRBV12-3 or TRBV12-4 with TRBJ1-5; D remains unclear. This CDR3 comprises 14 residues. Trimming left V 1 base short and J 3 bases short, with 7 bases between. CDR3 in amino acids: CASSLGQFNQPQHF. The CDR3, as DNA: TGTGCCAGCAGTTTAGGGCAGTTCAATCAGCCCCAGCATTTT.